Shown below are 3 T cell receptor beta chains from a single sample sequenced in a study of T cell responses to AZD1222 COVID-19 vaccine. Measured with immunoSEQ multiplex PCR; TCRdb has only the in-frame clones, and not every one. The sample comprises some 40,000 clones, 88% of which are singletons, and roughly 29% rests with the top ten. The sample here was peripheral blood, taken 28 days after the second dose of the MenACWY control vaccine. Receptor source: an adult who received the MenACWY meningococcal vaccine as a control.

The chain combines TRBV30 with TRBJ2-3, with 7 nucleotides matching TRBD2. The junction had 8 bases not matched to a gene; V was cut back by 4 bases and J by 1 base. Germline CDR1 is GTSNPN and CDR2 is SVGIG (reference sequence). The CDR3 is made up of 15 amino acids. Written as DNA, the CDR3 is TGTGCCTGGAAGGGGAAGCGGGGCCGCACAGATACGCAGTATTTT. Protein: CAWKGKRGRTDTQYF.

V usage is TRBV21-1 and J usage is TRBJ2-3; the D call in the table, TRBD2, was not verified against the DNA. TRBV21-1 is given as a pseudogene. This CDR3 has 18 amino acids. The CDR3 coding sequence is TGTGCCAGCAGCACCAGAGATAGCGGGAGGGGAAGCACAGATACGCAGTATTTT. This codes for CASSTRDSGRGSTDTQYF.

This clone was observed once. V gene TRBV5-1 combines with J gene TRBJ2-3, with 8 nucleotides matching TRBD2. V trimming: 1 base; J trimming: 0 bases; junction bases outside the gene matches: 1. Germline lookup yields CDR1 SGHRS and CDR2 YFSETQ. CDR3 length: 15 amino acids. CDR3 nucleotide sequence: TGCGCCAGCAGCTTGACTAGCGGTAGCACAGATACGCAGTATTTT. This gives the protein CASSLTSGSTDTQYF. Full variable domain (missing parts from reference TRBV5-1 and TRBJ2-3): KAGVTQTPRYLIKTRGQQVTLSCSPISGHRSVSWYQQTPGQGLQFLFEYFSETQRNKGNFPGRFSGRQFSNSRSEMNVSTLELGDSALYLCASSLTSGSTDTQYFGPGTRLTVL.